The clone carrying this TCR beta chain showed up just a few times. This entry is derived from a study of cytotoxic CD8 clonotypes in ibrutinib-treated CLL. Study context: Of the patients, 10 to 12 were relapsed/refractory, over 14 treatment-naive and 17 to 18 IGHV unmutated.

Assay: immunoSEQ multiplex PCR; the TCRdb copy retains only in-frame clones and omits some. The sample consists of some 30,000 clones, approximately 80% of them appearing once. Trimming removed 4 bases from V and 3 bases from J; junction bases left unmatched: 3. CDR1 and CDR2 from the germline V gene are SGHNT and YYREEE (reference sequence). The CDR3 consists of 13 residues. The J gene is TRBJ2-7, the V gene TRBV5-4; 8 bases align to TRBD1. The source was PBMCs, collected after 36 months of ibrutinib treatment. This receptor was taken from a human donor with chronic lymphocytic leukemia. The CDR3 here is CASSGGTGYEQYF. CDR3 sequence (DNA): TGTGCCAGCAGCGGCGGGACAGGCTACGAGCAGTACTTC. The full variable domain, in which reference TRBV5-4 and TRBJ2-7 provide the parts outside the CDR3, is ETGVTQSPTHLIKTRGQQVTLRCSSQSGHNTVSWYQQALGQGPQFIFQYYREEENGRGNFPPRFSGLQFPNYSSELNVNALELDDSALYLCASSGGTGYEQYFGPGTRLTVT.